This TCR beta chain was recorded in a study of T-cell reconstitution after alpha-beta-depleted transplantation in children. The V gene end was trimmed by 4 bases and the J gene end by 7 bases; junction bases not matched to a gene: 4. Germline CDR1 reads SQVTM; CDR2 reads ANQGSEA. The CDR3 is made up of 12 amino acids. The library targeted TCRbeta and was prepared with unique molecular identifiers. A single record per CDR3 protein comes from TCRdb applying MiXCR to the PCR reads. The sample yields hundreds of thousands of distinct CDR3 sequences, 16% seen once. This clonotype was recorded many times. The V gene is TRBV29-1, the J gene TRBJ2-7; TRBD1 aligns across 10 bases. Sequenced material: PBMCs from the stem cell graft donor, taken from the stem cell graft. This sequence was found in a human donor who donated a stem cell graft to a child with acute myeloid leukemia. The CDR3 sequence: CSVGDRGREQYF. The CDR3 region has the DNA TGCAGCGTTGGGGACAGGGGAAGGGAGCAGTACTTC.